This T cell receptor beta chain was recovered during a study of CD8+CD57+ T cells in acquired aplastic anemia. Study-level background: Yields of DNA that came from sorted CD4+ and CD8+ cells averaged roughly 3.3 ug.

On this clonotype: Its antigen is unidentified.

For sequencing, patients were chosen who had shown expansion of CD8+CD57+ cells by flow cytometry. Among the patients, all had severe acquired aplastic anemia. Profiling of TCR beta VDJ combinations and CDR3 sequences used genomic DNA as template. TCRdb ran MiXCR on the reads and lists one entry per CDR3 protein. This repertoire shows about 180,000 distinct CDR3 sequences, nearly 65% found once; its top ten account for under 55%. Study findings and constraints: A set of approximately 29 CD8+ CDR3 sequences was shared between patients and controls, and these sequences appeared highly expressed in patients. CD8+ Simpson's diversity did not differ significantly between patients and controls.

The sequenced sample consisted of sorted CD4+, CD8+, or CD8+CD57+ T cells (not recorded which) from PBMCs. This receptor was obtained from a human donor with aplastic anemia.

The CDR3 DNA follows: TGTGCCAGCAGCCAACCAAAATCGCTAGCGGGAGAGGCCAACGTCCTGACTTTC. Protein: CASSQPKSLAGEANVLTF. This sequence joins TRBV7-9 and TRBJ2-6; 10 nucleotides align to TRBD2. Germline assignment: CDR1 SEHNR and CDR2 FQNEAQ (reference sequence). Trimming took 5 bases from V and 6 from J; bases not matched to a gene: 13. This CDR3 has 18 residues. Drawing the rest from reference TRBV7-9 and TRBJ2-6, the complete variable domain is DTGVSQNPRHKITKRGQNVTFRCDPISEHNRLYWYRQTLGQGPEFLTYFQNEAQLEKSRLLSDRFSAERPKGSFSTLEIQRTEQGDSAMYLCASSQPKSLAGEANVLTFGAGSRLTVL.